This record covers a single TCR beta chain. Its antigen is not known. The record originates from a study of cytomegalovirus exposure and HLA in healthy donors. Study-wide results and caveats: TCR beta V- and J-gene trimming, according to a later analysis, was linked to a missense DCLRE1C variant. Earlier results showed most TCR beta V segments being productive about 87% or about 30% of the time. The listing of about 150 TCR beta chains classed them as cytomegalovirus-associated.

PCR was performed using 60 Vbeta and 13 Jbeta primers. The method was immunoSEQ multiplex PCR; TCRdb's version includes in-frame clones alone and lacks a portion of them. The data contain some 120,000 clones, less than 85% of them singletons. V lost 0 bases and J 3 bases, leaving 6 bases between the germline ends. The CDR3 runs 13 residues. CDR1 is SGHNT and CDR2 is YENEEA in the germline V gene. The clonotype originates from a man younger than 45 in good health and CMV-seronegative. The V call is TRBV11-3, the J call TRBJ2-7; D is ambiguous. The material sequenced was PBMCs. DNA of the CDR3: TGTGCCAGCAGCTTAGACAGTGACTACGAGCAGTACTTC. Translation gives CASSLDSDYEQYF.